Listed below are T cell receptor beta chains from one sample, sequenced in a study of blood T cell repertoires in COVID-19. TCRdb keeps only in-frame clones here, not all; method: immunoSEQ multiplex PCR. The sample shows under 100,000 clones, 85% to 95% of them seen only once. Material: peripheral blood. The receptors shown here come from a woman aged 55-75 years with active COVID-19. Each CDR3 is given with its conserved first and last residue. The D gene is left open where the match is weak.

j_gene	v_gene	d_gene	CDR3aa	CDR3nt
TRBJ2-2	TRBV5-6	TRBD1	CASSWGTGGNTGELFF	TGTGCCAGCAGCTGGGGGACAGGGGGTAACACCGGGGAGCTGTTTTTT
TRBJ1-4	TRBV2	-	CASSSVRVPYEKLFF	TGTGCCAGCAGTAGCGTCAGGGTACCCTATGAAAAACTGTTTTTT
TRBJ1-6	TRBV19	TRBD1	CASSRQGGDSPLHF	TGTGCCAGTAGTAGACAGGGCGGGGACTCACCCCTCCACTTT
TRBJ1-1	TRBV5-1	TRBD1	CASSLGAGGSGTEAFF	TGCGCCAGCAGCTTGGGCGCAGGGGGCTCTGGCACTGAAGCTTTCTTT
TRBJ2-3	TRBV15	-	CATSIGVPSTDTQYF	TGTGCCACCAGCATAGGAGTACCTAGCACAGATACGCAGTATTTT
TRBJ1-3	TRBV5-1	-	CASSLGQASGNTIYF	TGCGCCAGCAGCTTGGGGCAGGCCTCTGGAAACACCATATATTTT
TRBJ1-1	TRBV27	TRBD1	CASSLQGAGTEAFF	TGTGCCAGCAGTTTACAGGGGGCAGGAACTGAAGCTTTCTTT
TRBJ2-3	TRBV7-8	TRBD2	CASSFHRFGTSGRGRTDTQYF	TGTGCCAGCAGCTTCCACCGGTTCGGGACTAGCGGGAGGGGTCGCACAGATACGCAGTATTTT
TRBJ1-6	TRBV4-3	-	CASSQAQAYSPLHF	TGCGCCAGCAGCCAAGCCCAGGCGTATTCACCCCTCCACTTT
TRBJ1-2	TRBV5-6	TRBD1	CASSSLRQGAYGYTF	TGTGCCAGCAGCTCCTTAAGACAGGGGGCTTATGGCTACACCTTC